These 24 T cell receptor beta chains came from one sample sequenced in a study of T-cell reconstitution after alpha-beta-depleted transplantation in children. TCRbeta library preparation incorporated unique molecular identifiers. Each CDR3 protein gets one entry after TCRdb re-called the PCR reads with MiXCR. In the table there are approximately 500,000 distinct CDR3 sequences, about 10% of which are singletons. The sample consisted of PBMCs, taken before TCRalphabeta/CD19-depleted stem cell transplant. These receptors originate from a child under 10 years old with inherited bone marrow failure, due to receive a stem cell transplant.

Of note for this clonotype: A much bigger clone sits one base away, suggesting this may be a read error. The chain uses TRBV20-1 and TRBJ1-2; D not resolved. Germline V gives CDR1 DFQATT, CDR2 SNEGSKA (reference sequence). The length of the CDR3 is 14 residues. Trimming took 3 bases from V and 6 from J, leaving 17 bases between them. CDR3: CSARPLDMAHGYTF. The CDR3 DNA reads TGCAGTGCTAGGCCCCTAGACATGGCTCATGGCTACACCTTC.

The V and J genes are TRBV19 and TRBJ1-5; unclear D gene. The germline CDR1 and CDR2 sequences are LNHDA and SQIVND (reference sequence). This CDR3 has 15 amino acids. Deletions cut 6 bases from V and 3 bases from J, with 15 bases between. DNA for the CDR3: TGTGCCAGTAGCACGGGTGTGGGCGTCAATCAGCCCCAGCATTTT. This codes for CASSTGVGVNQPQHF.

Many counts were recorded for this clonotype. This chain uses TRBV30 with TRBJ2-7; D unresolved. CDR1 and CDR2 (germline): GTSNPN, SVGIG (reference sequence). The CDR3 is made up of 15 amino acids. The V end lost 5 bases, the J end lost 1 base, and 18 bases lay between the germline ends. CDR3 sequence (DNA): TGTGCCTGGGCCTCCGGGTCCCAAATTTCCTACGAGCAGTACTTC. Residues: CAWASGSQISYEQYF.

As regards this clonotype: A read error is possible here, since a much larger clone lies one base away. The chain is built from TRBV10-2 and TRBJ2-2; a possible D gene is TRBD2 (6 bases). Trimming removed 4 bases from V and 7 bases from J, with 7 bases in between. The CDR3 totals 12 residues. Per germline, CDR1 WSHSY and CDR2 SAAADI. The CDR3 region has the DNA TGCGCCAGCAGTGTGGGAGGCGGGGAGCTGTTTTTT. Protein product: CASSVGGGELFF.

Comments on this clonotype: This could be a read error, since a much larger clone is one nucleotide away. The V call is TRBV4-3, the J call TRBJ2-7; 10 bases align to TRBD2. Per germline, CDR1 LGHNA and CDR2 YSLEER. The CDR3 covers 19 residues. V was clipped by 0 bases and J by 5 bases; unmatched bases: 16. CDR3 sequence reads: CASSQEGPFGLAETHEQYF. The CDR3 DNA is TGCGCCAGCAGCCAAGAGGGACCCTTCGGACTAGCGGAGACCCACGAGCAGTACTTC.

The V gene is TRBV11-2, the J gene TRBJ2-5; possibly TRBD1 or TRBD2 for D (5 bases each). The CDR3 is 12 amino acids. The germline V gene has CDR1 SGHAT and CDR2 FQNNGV. Trimming removed 8 bases at V and 5 bases at J, with 12 bases between. The CDR3 sequence is CASRGAWETQYF. The CDR3, as DNA: TGTGCCAGCCGAGGGGCGTGGGAGACCCAGTACTTC.

This clonotype was detected only a few times. The gene calls are TRBV20-1 and TRBJ2-7; D uncertain. This CDR3 is 11 amino acids long. Germline-derived CDR1 and CDR2 are DFQATT and SNEGSKA (reference sequence). Trimming stripped 6 bases from V and 8 bases from J, with 14 bases between. This chain's CDR3 is CSAPFDDKQYF. The CDR3 nucleotides are TGCAGTGCCCCTTTTGACGACAAGCAGTACTTC.

This clonotype was recorded at least ten times. The chain has TRBV18 and TRBJ2-3; no firm D call. Trimming cost V 3 bases and J 4 bases, with 14 bases left between them. Germline CDR1 and CDR2: KGHSH and LQKENI. The CDR3 is 15 residues long. The CDR3 reads CASSPSWASADTQYF. The CDR3 nucleotides read TGTGCCAGCTCACCGAGTTGGGCATCGGCAGATACGCAGTATTTT.

This clonotype was detected many times. This chain joins TRBV20-1 and TRBJ2-3; 10 bases agree with TRBD2. CDR3 size: 18 residues. Per germline, CDR1 DFQATT and CDR2 SNEGSKA (reference sequence). Trimming took 5 bases from V and 1 from J; bases not matched to a gene: 15. The CDR3 region has the DNA TGCAGTGCTGGTTTCCCCGTCTGGGGGACTAGCGGCACAGATACGCAGTATTTT. Protein sequence: CSAGFPVWGTSGTDTQYF.

The chain carries TRBV6-6 and TRBJ2-1; 13 positions match TRBD2. CDR3 size: 15 residues. Germline lookup yields CDR1 MNHNY and CDR2 SVGAGI (reference sequence). V lost 7 bases, J lost 9 bases, and 9 bases stayed unmatched. CDR3 residues: CASTWTSGSRGEQFF. The CDR3 bases are TGTGCCAGCACTTGGACTAGCGGGAGTAGGGGTGAGCAGTTCTTC.

This clonotype was detected ten times or more. The rearrangement joins TRBV7-9 to TRBJ1-3; unclear D gene. The CDR3 has 15 amino acids. Germline V gene lookup returns CDR1 SEHNR and CDR2 FQNEAQ (reference sequence). V lost 6 bases and J lost 0, with 12 bases in between. This chain's CDR3 is CASSQGGISGNTIYF. The DNA for the CDR3 is TGTGCCAGCAGTCAAGGAGGGATCTCTGGAAACACCATATATTTT. The variable domain in full, with the rest retrieved from reference TRBV7-9 and TRBJ1-3, is DTGVSQNPRHKITKRGQNVTFRCDPISEHNRLYWYRQTLGQGPEFLTYFQNEAQLEKSRLLSDRFSAERPKGSFSTLEIQRTEQGDSAMYLCASSQGGISGNTIYFGEGSWLTVV.

At least ten counts were recorded for this clonotype. The J gene is TRBJ2-7, the V gene TRBV13; TRBD2 is a possible D gene (6 bases). Germline-derived CDR1 and CDR2 are PRHDT and FYEKMQ (reference sequence). The CDR3 sequence is 14 residues long. The ends were cut back, 0 bases at V and 5 bases at J, with 11 bases in the middle. CDR3 amino acids: CASSLGGGNHEQYF. As DNA, the CDR3 is TGTGCCAGCAGCTTAGGTGGGGGGAACCACGAGCAGTACTTC.

This clonotype showed up many times. The V and J genes are TRBV29-1 and TRBJ1-4; 9 bases fit TRBD1. The V gene end was trimmed by 7 bases and the J gene end by 6 bases; junction bases not matched to a gene: 6. The CDR3 is 13 residues long. The germline V gene has CDR1 SQVTM and CDR2 ANQGSEA. CDR3 amino acids: CSAMTGGDEKLFF. In DNA, the CDR3 is TGCAGCGCTATGACAGGGGGTGATGAAAAACTGTTTTTT.

In this sample, this clonotype turned up many times. This chain links TRBV5-5 with TRBJ1-1; a weak D match, TRBD1 (6 bases). This CDR3 region has 14 residues. Trimming pared 2 bases from V and 1 base from J, leaving 9 bases between. Germline assignment: CDR1 SGHKS and CDR2 YYEKEE (reference sequence). The CDR3 coding sequence is TGTGCCAGCAGCTTCGGACAGAGGAACACTGAAGCTTTCTTT. Amino acid sequence: CASSFGQRNTEAFF.

This clonotype was recorded many times. The chain joins TRBV2 to TRBJ2-1; D perhaps matches TRBD1 (8 bases). Trimming removed 6 bases from V and 8 bases from J, with 17 bases in between. CDR1 and CDR2 from the germline V gene are SNHLY and FYNNEI. The CDR3 runs 14 residues. The CDR3 is CASRERTGRDEQFF. In DNA, the CDR3 is TGTGCCAGCAGAGAAAGGACAGGGAGGGATGAGCAGTTCTTC. Full variable domain (rest looked up from reference TRBV2 and TRBJ2-1): EPEVTQTPSHQVTQMGQEVILRCVPISNHLYFYWYRQILGQKVEFLVSFYNNEISEKSEIFDDQFSVERPDGSNFTLKIRSTKLEDSAMYFCASRERTGRDEQFFGPGTRLTVL.

At least ten counts were recorded for this clonotype. V and J are TRBV4-3 and TRBJ2-5, with 10 bases lining up with TRBD2. Germline V gives CDR1 LGHNA, CDR2 YSLEER. V was pared by 3 bases and J by 3 bases, with 7 bases of the junction left unmatched. This CDR3 is built from 16 residues. CDR3: CASSQEAGTSEETQYF. Here the CDR3 DNA reads TGCGCCAGCAGCCAGGAAGCCGGGACTAGCGAAGAGACCCAGTACTTC.

This chain links TRBV6-4 with TRBJ2-1, with D maybe TRBD2 (6 bases). Trimming shortened V by 5 bases and J by 4 bases, and 12 bases separated the two germline ends. CDR3 length: 14 residues. CDR1 is MRHNA and CDR2 is SNTAGT in the germline V gene. The CDR3 spells CASSPKTRYNEQFF. The CDR3 nucleotides read TGTGCCAGCAGTCCGAAGACTAGATACAATGAGCAGTTCTTC.

This clonotype was seen repeatedly, ten times or more. V usage is TRBV4-3 and J usage is TRBJ2-5; 10 nucleotides agree with TRBD2. The length of the CDR3 is 16 residues. CDR1 is LGHNA, CDR2 YSLEER, per germline. With 0 bases clipped from V and 2 bases from J, the junction kept 3 bases outside the gene matches. CDR3 DNA: TGCGCCAGCAGCCAAGAGGGACTAGCGAAACAAGAGACCCAGTACTTC. Its translation is CASSQEGLAKQETQYF.

This clonotype was seen repeatedly, ten times or more. The rearrangement joins TRBV11-2 to TRBJ2-5, with D perhaps matching TRBD1 (6 bases). The germline V gene encodes CDR1 SGHAT and CDR2 FQNNGV. Between the trimmed V and J ends, which lost 1 base and 5 bases, there was a span of 17 bases. The CDR3 contains 16 residues. The CDR3 region has the DNA TGTGCCAGCAGCTTAGGCCCAGGGGCGAAATACGAGACCCAGTACTTC. It specifies CASSLGPGAKYETQYF.

This clonotype has a handful of counts. The V call is TRBV29-1, the J call TRBJ2-1; 10 nucleotides line up with TRBD2. Germline V gene sequence: CDR1 SQVTM, CDR2 ANQGSEA. J lost 8 bases, V lost 4 bases, and 11 bases had no gene match. The CDR3 covers 15 residues. CDR3 loop: CSVGGGTSGKDEQFF. The CDR3 DNA reads TGCAGCGTTGGCGGGGGAACTAGCGGGAAGGATGAGCAGTTCTTC.

At least ten counts were recorded for this clonotype. The chain joins TRBV25-1 to TRBJ2-3, with D possibly being TRBD2 (6 bases). Trimming left V 3 bases short and J 0 bases short, with 13 bases between. Germline V CDR1 and CDR2: MGHDK, SYGVNS. This CDR3 is built from 16 residues. CDR3 amino acids: CASSDRRVASTDTQYF. As DNA, the CDR3 is TGTGCCAGCAGTGATCGGAGGGTAGCAAGCACAGATACGCAGTATTTT.

The chain is built from TRBV6-2 or TRBV6-3 and TRBJ1-5; 7 nucleotides agree with TRBD1. The CDR3 spans 17 residues. CDR1 is MNHEY, CDR2 SVGEGT, per germline. The V segment lost 5 bases and the J segment 0 bases; nucleotides outside the gene matches: 10. CDR3 region: CASSTGQENYSNQPQHF. In DNA form, the CDR3 reads TGTGCCAGCAGTACCGGACAGGAGAATTATAGCAATCAGCCCCAGCATTTT.

This clonotype was recorded once. With a much larger clone just one base away, this may be a read error. This chain connects TRBV29-1 to TRBJ2-1; D possibly corresponds to TRBD2 (6 bases). Germline V gene lookup returns CDR1 SQVTM and CDR2 ANQGSEA. This CDR3 is built from 14 residues. Trimming pared 4 bases from V and 0 bases from J, leaving 10 bases between. CDR3 residues: CSVVRRDSYNEQFF. The CDR3 bases are TGCAGCGTTGTTCGGCGGGACTCCTACAATGAGCAGTTCTTC.

In this sample, this clonotype turned up many times. The chain is built from TRBV27 and TRBJ2-2, with TRBD1 matching 9 bases. The CDR3 covers 15 residues. Germline-derived CDR1 and CDR2 are MNHEY and SMNVEV (reference sequence). J lost 1 base, V lost 6 bases, and 3 bases had no gene match. The CDR3 nucleotides are TGTGCCAGCAGACCGGGACAGGGGAACACCGGGGAGCTGTTTTTT. This gives the protein CASRPGQGNTGELFF.